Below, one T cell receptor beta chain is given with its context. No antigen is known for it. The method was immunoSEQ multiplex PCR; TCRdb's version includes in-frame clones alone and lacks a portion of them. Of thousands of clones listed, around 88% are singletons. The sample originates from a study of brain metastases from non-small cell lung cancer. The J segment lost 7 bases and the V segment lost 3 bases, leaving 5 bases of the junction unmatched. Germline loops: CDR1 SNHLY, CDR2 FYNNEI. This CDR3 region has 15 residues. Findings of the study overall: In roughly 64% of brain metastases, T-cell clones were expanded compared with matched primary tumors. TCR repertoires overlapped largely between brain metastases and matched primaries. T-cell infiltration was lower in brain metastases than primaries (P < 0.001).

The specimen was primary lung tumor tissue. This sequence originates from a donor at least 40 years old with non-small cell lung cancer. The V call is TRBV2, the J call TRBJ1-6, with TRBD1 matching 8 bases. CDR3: CASSEQGAKNSPLHF. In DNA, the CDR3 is TGTGCCAGCAGTGAGCAGGGGGCGAAGAATTCACCCCTCCACTTT.